The 30 T cell receptor beta chains in this list originate from one sample, sequenced in a study of T cell repertoires in cytomegalovirus infection. One entry per CDR3 protein, called by TCRdb with MiXCR from the reads. The data contain about 400,000 distinct CDR3 sequences, 15% to 20% of them singletons. Specimen: PBMCs. The receptors were gathered from a human donor in good health (CMV status not recorded). Some clones in this sample may be carry-over from other donors' samples.

The V and J genes are TRBV7-9 and TRBJ2-1; D not resolved. The CDR3 is 12 residues long. Trimming removed 2 bases at V and 8 bases at J, with 7 bases between. CDR1 is SEHNR, CDR2 FQNEAQ, per germline (reference sequence). The CDR3 loop reads CASSLHGYEQFF. The CDR3 nucleotides are TGTGCCAGCAGCTTACATGGCTATGAGCAGTTCTTC.

This chain links TRBV11-2 with TRBJ2-1; 7 bases match TRBD2. The V segment lost 9 bases and the J segment 4 bases; nucleotides outside the gene matches: 18. The germline CDR1 and CDR2 sequences are SGHAT and FQNNGV. The CDR3 length is 17 residues. As DNA, the CDR3 is TGTGCCAGTTTCCCCGCGGGAGCTGGGAGTTCTTACAATGAGCAGTTCTTC. This sequence encodes CASFPAGAGSSYNEQFF. The variable domain in full, completed from reference TRBV11-2 and TRBJ2-1, reads EAGVAQSPRYKIIEKRQSVAFWCNPISGHATLYWYQQILGQGPKLLIQFQNNGVVDDSQLPKDRFSAERLKGVDSTLKIQPAKLEDSAVYLCASFPAGAGSSYNEQFFGPGTRLTVL.

V is TRBV24-1 and J is TRBJ2-1, with 9 bases that match TRBD2. The CDR3 is 15 residues long. CDR1 and CDR2 from the germline V gene are KGHDR and SFDVKD. The V and J ends lost 6 bases and 7 bases, in that order; junction bases with no gene match: 9. CDR3 DNA: TGTGCCACCAGTCGGCCGGGACTAGCTACGAATGAGCAGTTCTTC. Protein product: CATSRPGLATNEQFF.

There are many counts of this clonotype. This rearrangement joins TRBV7-2 to TRBJ2-5; a weak D match, TRBD2 (6 bases). Germline CDR1 and CDR2: SGHTA and FQGNSA. The length of the CDR3 is 14 residues. V was trimmed by 4 bases and J by 4 bases, leaving 13 bases between them. The CDR3 sequence: CASSSTVGGETQYF. CDR3 in DNA: TGTGCCAGCAGCTCTACCGTGGGGGGAGAGACCCAGTACTTC.

This clonotype showed up just a few times. The chain links TRBV24-1 to TRBJ1-1, with no clear D. There are 12 residues in the CDR3. CDR1 and CDR2 from the germline V gene are KGHDR and SFDVKD. The V and J ends lost 4 bases and 4 bases respectively, with 6 bases between them. This CDR3 is CATSEGGTEAFF. CDR3 DNA sequence: TGTGCCACCAGTGAAGGAGGCACTGAAGCTTTCTTT.

This clonotype was observed many times. V is TRBV10-3 and J is TRBJ2-3; the D gene is possibly TRBD1 (5 bases). The CDR3 length is 13 residues. Trimming left V 6 bases short and J 6 bases short, with 13 bases between. Germline V lookup: CDR1 ENHRY, CDR2 SYGVKD. In DNA form, the CDR3 reads TGTGCCATCAGGGAAGGGGATGGCGATACGCAGTATTTT. Protein: CAIREGDGDTQYF.

The table lists this clonotype with a few counts. The CDR3 bases are TGTGCCAGCAGCTTATCGGCCGGGGACAAGCCCCAGCATTTT. As protein: CASSLSAGDKPQHF. The chain joins TRBV7-2 to TRBJ1-5, with TRBD1 as a possible D gene (6 bases). This CDR3 is built from 14 residues. With 2 bases removed from V and 8 bases from J, the gap between germline ends came to 13 bases. CDR1 and CDR2 (germline): SGHTA, FQGNSA. Full variable domain (remainder filled in from reference TRBV7-2 and TRBJ1-5): GAGVSQSPSNKVTEKGKDVELRCDPISGHTALYWYRQSLGQGLEFLIYFQGNSAPDKSGLPSDRFSAERTGGSVSTLTIQRTQQEDSAVYLCASSLSAGDKPQHFGDGTRLSIL.

V and J are TRBV7-9 and TRBJ2-7; 8 nucleotides agree with TRBD1. Trimming removed 5 bases from V and 2 bases from J; junction bases left unmatched: 14. The CDR3 has 17 residues. Germline V gene sequence: CDR1 SEHNR, CDR2 FQNEAQ (reference sequence). CDR3 DNA: TGTGCCAGCAGCCGAATTGGGGACAGGAGGATTACCTACGAGCAGTACTTC. Translating gives CASSRIGDRRITYEQYF.

This chain connects TRBV7-2 to TRBJ1-2; D perhaps matches TRBD1 (6 bases). Per germline, CDR1 SGHTA and CDR2 FQGNSA. The CDR3 spans 14 residues. Trimming removed 2 bases at V and 2 bases at J, with 9 bases between. CDR3 protein: CASSLLTGNYGYTF. CDR3 DNA: TGTGCCAGCAGCTTATTGACAGGAAACTATGGCTACACCTTC.

This clonotype came up a few times. The V and J genes are TRBV5-6 and TRBJ2-5, with 7 bases matching TRBD2. The CDR3 contains 17 residues. V was pared by 4 bases and J by 5 bases, with 17 bases of the junction left unmatched. CDR1 is SGHDT, CDR2 YYEEEE, per germline. The CDR3 coding sequence is TGTGCCAGCAGCCCTCGAGAGGGGAGGGGAAGGGTCGAGACCCAGTACTTC. It translates to CASSPREGRGRVETQYF. The complete variable domain, with remaining parts taken from reference TRBV5-6 and TRBJ2-5, reads DAGVTQSPTHLIKTRGQQVTLRCSPKSGHDTVSWYQQALGQGPQFIFQYYEEEERQRGNFPDRFSGHQFPNYSSELNVNALLLGDSALYLCASSPREGRGRVETQYFGPGTRLLVL.

The count of this clonotype is one. The J gene is TRBJ2-1, the V gene TRBV11-3, with D possibly being TRBD1 (5 bases). The germline V gene has CDR1 SGHNT and CDR2 YENEEA. Trimming stripped 1 base from V and 4 bases from J, with 11 bases between. The CDR3 is made up of 15 amino acids. The CDR3 sequence: CASSLGQIPYNEQFF. As DNA, the CDR3 is TGTGCCAGCAGCTTAGGACAGATCCCATACAATGAGCAGTTCTTC.

This rearrangement joins TRBV13 to TRBJ2-7, with D tentatively TRBD1 or TRBD2 (5 bases each). CDR3 size: 13 residues. The germline V gene encodes CDR1 PRHDT and CDR2 FYEKMQ (reference sequence). With 5 bases removed from V and 5 bases from J, the gap between germline ends came to 13 bases. The CDR3 DNA is TGTGCCAGCAGCCTGGGGGAAGGCGACGAGCAGTACTTC. Its protein is CASSLGEGDEQYF.

This clonotype was observed many times. The rearrangement links TRBV28 to TRBJ1-2; D may be TRBD1 (5 bases). The CDR3 totals 14 residues. CDR1 MDHEN and CDR2 SYDVKM come from the germline V gene. V lost 0 bases, J lost 7 bases, and 12 bases lay in between. The CDR3 region has the DNA TGTGCCAGCAGTTTATGGAGGGAAGGGGCTGGCTACACCTTC. It yields the protein CASSLWREGAGYTF.

The chain joins TRBV20-1 to TRBJ1-5; maybe TRBD1 (6 bases). The CDR3 length is 14 residues. The V and J ends lost 4 bases and 1 base respectively, with 11 bases between them. Per the germline V gene, CDR1 is DFQATT and CDR2 is SNEGSKA (reference sequence). CDR3 loop: CSATTGLSNQPQHF. The CDR3 DNA reads as TGCAGTGCTACCACAGGGTTGAGCAATCAGCCCCAGCATTTT.

This clonotype occurred many times. The chain carries TRBV7-2 and TRBJ2-7, with 8 bases that match TRBD2. The CDR3 contains 15 residues. Germline CDR1 reads SGHTA; CDR2 reads FQGNSA. With V trimmed by 5 bases and J by 0 bases, 6 bases remained unmatched. CDR3: CASSLTSATSYEQYF. In DNA, the CDR3 is TGTGCCAGCAGCCTGACTAGCGCCACCTCCTACGAGCAGTACTTC.

The chain links TRBV5-1 to TRBJ2-3, with 8 bases lining up with TRBD1. Germline CDR1 and CDR2: SGHRS and YFSETQ. The CDR3 is 17 amino acids. V gave up 4 bases and J gave up 0 bases; unmatched junction bases: 10. The CDR3 DNA reads TGCGCCAGCAGCCCACTAGGGACAGGACCTAGCACAGATACGCAGTATTTT. Its translation: CASSPLGTGPSTDTQYF. The entire variable domain, with the rest obtained from reference TRBV5-1 and TRBJ2-3, is as follows: KAGVTQTPRYLIKTRGQQVTLSCSPISGHRSVSWYQQTPGQGLQFLFEYFSETQRNKGNFPGRFSGRQFSNSRSEMNVSTLELGDSALYLCASSPLGTGPSTDTQYFGPGTRLTVL.

This clonotype came up a few times. The chain has TRBV20-1 and TRBJ2-7, with 9 bases lining up with TRBD2. The CDR3 has 13 amino acids. The germline V gene encodes CDR1 DFQATT and CDR2 SNEGSKA (reference sequence). With 3 bases clipped from V and 6 bases from J, the junction kept 6 bases outside the gene matches. CDR3 protein: CSARSSGKREQYF. In DNA form, the CDR3 reads TGCAGTGCTAGGTCTAGCGGGAAGCGCGAGCAGTACTTC.

At least ten counts were recorded for this clonotype. This chain joins TRBV25-1 and TRBJ2-2, with 12 bases fitting TRBD2. CDR1 is MGHDK and CDR2 is SYGVNS in the germline V gene. CDR3 size: 16 residues. Unmatched junction bases numbered 5, after V lost 3 bases and J lost 6 bases. In DNA, the CDR3 is TGTGCCAGCAGTGATCGAAGACTAGCGGGGGCCGGGGAGCTGTTTTTT. This codes for CASSDRRLAGAGELFF.

CDR3 loop: CSVAGQPETYNEQFF. The CDR3 coding sequence is TGCAGCGTAGCAGGCCAGCCTGAGACCTACAATGAGCAGTTCTTC. This chain joins TRBV29-1 and TRBJ2-1; D is unresolved. This CDR3 comprises 15 residues. With 6 bases removed from V and 2 bases from J, the gap between germline ends came to 17 bases. Germline V gives CDR1 SQVTM, CDR2 ANQGSEA.

The rearrangement uses TRBV15 and TRBJ2-1; possible D gene TRBD1, 5 bases. CDR1 and CDR2 from the germline V gene are LNHNV and YYDKDF (reference sequence). The CDR3 length is 15 residues. V dropped 2 bases and J dropped 1 base, with 9 bases sitting between them. DNA for the CDR3: TGTGCCACCAGCAGAACAGGTCATTCCTACAATGAGCAGTTCTTC. As protein: CATSRTGHSYNEQFF.

The rearrangement uses TRBV2 and TRBJ2-1, with 7 bases aligning to TRBD2. Trimming removed 8 bases from V and 6 bases from J; junction bases left unmatched: 10. Germline loops: CDR1 SNHLY, CDR2 FYNNEI. The CDR3 is 14 amino acids. CDR3 residues: CASRYAGVGNEQFF. CDR3 nucleotide sequence: TGTGCCAGCCGCTACGCGGGAGTAGGCAATGAGCAGTTCTTC.

This chain links TRBV5-1 with TRBJ2-5; D not resolved. Trimming removed 3 bases at V and 5 bases at J, with 14 bases between. Germline CDR1 is SGHRS and CDR2 is YFSETQ. The CDR3 is 14 residues long. The CDR3: CASSSDTYGETQYF. CDR3 DNA: TGCGCCAGCAGCTCTGACACCTATGGGGAGACCCAGTACTTC.

The rearrangement links TRBV7-8 to TRBJ2-7; TRBD2 matches 13 bases. This CDR3 has 17 amino acids. After removal of 7 bases from V and 2 bases from J, the junction contained 11 bases not matched to a gene. Germline assignment: CDR1 SGHVS and CDR2 FQNEAQ. CDR3 protein: CASTVTSGGPLPYEQYF. CDR3 bases: TGTGCCAGCACCGTGACTAGCGGGGGGCCCCTACCCTACGAGCAGTACTTC.

This clonotype was picked up a small number of times. The chain has TRBV20-1 and TRBJ2-6, with D hard to call. The CDR3 contains 11 residues. CDR1 and CDR2 (germline): DFQATT, SNEGSKA (reference sequence). The CDR3 DNA sequence: TGCAGCCCATCTGGGGCCAACGTCCTGACTTTC. Encoded protein: CSPSGANVLTF.

The chain has TRBV2 and TRBJ2-2; D not resolved. V was cut by 4 bases and J by 4 bases, with 10 bases left in between. The CDR3 has 14 amino acids. Germline CDR1 and CDR2: SNHLY and FYNNEI. CDR3 nucleotide sequence: TGTGCCAGCAGTGGTTACAGTCCCACCGGGGAGCTGTTTTTT. Amino acid sequence: CASSGYSPTGELFF.

Many counts were recorded for this clonotype. The rearrangement joins TRBV5-4 to TRBJ2-3; D not resolved. Trimming cost V 4 bases and J 1 base, with 7 bases left between them. This CDR3 contains 13 residues. The V gene's germline CDR1 is SGHNT and CDR2 YYREEE (reference sequence). The CDR3 protein is CASSPRRTDTQYF. For the CDR3, the DNA is TGTGCCAGCAGCCCGCGCCGCACAGATACGCAGTATTTT.

V gene TRBV7-6 combines with J gene TRBJ2-1, with 7 bases that match TRBD1. The trim removed 3 bases at V and 0 bases at J, leaving 5 bases unmatched. This CDR3 contains 16 residues. The germline CDR1 and CDR2 sequences are SGHVS and FNYEAQ. The CDR3 loop reads CASSFEGARSYNEQFF. The CDR3 DNA reads as TGTGCCAGCAGCTTCGAGGGGGCCCGCTCCTACAATGAGCAGTTCTTC.

This clonotype has only a few counts. The rearrangement uses TRBV18 and TRBJ2-1; D perhaps matches TRBD1 (6 bases). There are 17 residues in the CDR3. CDR1 and CDR2 from the germline V gene are KGHSH and LQKENI. V lost 0 bases to trimming and J lost 8 bases, with 20 bases between them. The CDR3 loop is CASSPPTGSAHTDEQFF. DNA of the CDR3: TGTGCCAGCTCACCACCGACAGGTTCGGCGCACACGGATGAGCAGTTCTTC. The full variable domain, its missing parts supplied by reference TRBV18 and TRBJ2-1, is NAGVMQNPRHLVRRRGQEARLRCSPMKGHSHVYWYRQLPEEGLKFMVYLQKENIIDESGMPKERFSAEFPKEGPSILRIQQVVRGDSAAYFCASSPPTGSAHTDEQFFGPGTRLTVL.

Ten or more counts support this clonotype. The chain carries TRBV7-6 and TRBJ2-1; D tentatively reads TRBD1 or TRBD2 (5 bases each). The CDR3 has 14 amino acids. Germline-derived CDR1 and CDR2 are SGHVS and FNYEAQ. V lost 1 base and J lost 5, with 9 bases in between. The CDR3 is CASSLVGAHNEQFF. The CDR3 nucleotides are TGTGCCAGCAGCTTAGTCGGGGCTCACAATGAGCAGTTCTTC.

This clonotype was seen only a few times. The genes are TRBV6-2 or TRBV6-3 and TRBJ1-6; D unresolved. V was pared by 5 bases and J by 9 bases, with 17 bases between. Per the germline V gene, CDR1 is MNHEY and CDR2 is SVGEGT. This CDR3 spans 15 amino acids. CDR3 in amino acids: CASSPPRTLISPLHF. The CDR3 DNA reads as TGTGCCAGCAGTCCACCGAGGACGTTAATTTCACCCCTCCACTTT.